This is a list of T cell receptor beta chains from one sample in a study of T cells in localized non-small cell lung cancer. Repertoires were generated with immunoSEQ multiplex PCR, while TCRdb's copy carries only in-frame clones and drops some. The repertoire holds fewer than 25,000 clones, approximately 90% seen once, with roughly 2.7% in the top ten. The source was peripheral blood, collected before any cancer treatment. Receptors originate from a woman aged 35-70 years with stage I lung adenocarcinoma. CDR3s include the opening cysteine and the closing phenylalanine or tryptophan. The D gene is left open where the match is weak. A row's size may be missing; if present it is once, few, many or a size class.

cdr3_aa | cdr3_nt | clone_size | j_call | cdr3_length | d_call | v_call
CASSYVTGELFF | TGTGCCAGCAGTTACGTCACAGGGGAGCTGTTTTTT | NA | TRBJ2-2 | 12 | NA | TRBV6-5
CASSLASGRDEQFF | TGTGCCAGCAGTTTGGCTAGCGGGAGGGATGAGCAGTTCTTC | NA | TRBJ2-1 | 14 | TRBD2 | TRBV28
CASSPRTAGEAFF | TGTGCCAGCAGCCCCCGGACAGCGGGTGAAGCTTTCTTT | NA | TRBJ1-1 | 13 | NA | TRBV14
CASSQDLLRRTQYF | TGCGCCAGCAGCCAAGATCTGCTCCGAAGGACGCAGTATTTT | NA | TRBJ2-3 | 14 | NA | TRBV4-1
CASSSASGEQYF | TGTGCCAGCTCCTCGGCTAGCGGCGAGCAGTACTTC | NA | TRBJ2-7 | 12 | TRBD2 | TRBV5-4
CASSGASGAGEQFF | TGCGCCAGCAGCGGGGCTAGCGGGGCGGGTGAGCAGTTCTTC | NA | TRBJ2-1 | 14 | TRBD2 | TRBV10-2
CASRFGTSEQYF | TGTGCCAGCAGGTTCGGGACGAGCGAGCAGTACTTC | NA | TRBJ2-7 | 12 | NA | TRBV6-1
CASSFQRPGSYEQYF | TGTGCCAGCAGTTTCCAGCGGCCGGGCTCCTACGAGCAGTACTTC | NA | TRBJ2-7 | 15 | NA | TRBV28
CASSLPARERQQNTEAFF | TGTGCCAGCAGCCTACCCGCCCGGGAACGACAGCAGAACACTGAAGCTTTCTTT | NA | TRBJ1-1 | 18 | NA | TRBV7-9
CASSSHPGGGTDTQYF | TGTGCCAGCAGCTCACATCCAGGGGGGGGCACAGATACGCAGTATTTT | NA | TRBJ2-3 | 16 | NA | TRBV9
CAIRQGGYGYTF | TGTGCCATCAGGCAGGGGGGATATGGCTACACCTTC | NA | TRBJ1-2 | 12 | TRBD1 | TRBV10-3
CASSQEILPGTGRQPQHF | TGCGCCAGCAGCCAAGAAATCCTGCCCGGGACAGGGCGACAGCCCCAGCATTTT | NA | TRBJ1-5 | 18 | TRBD1 | TRBV4-1
CASSPSPRASSEQYF | TGTGCCAGCAGTCCGAGTCCGCGCGCCTCATCCGAGCAGTACTTC | NA | TRBJ2-7 | 15 | NA | TRBV28
CASSLGWGELQETQYF | TGTGCCAGCAGCTTAGGGTGGGGGGAGTTACAAGAGACCCAGTACTTC | NA | TRBJ2-5 | 16 | NA | TRBV7-9
CASRPGTSRKDTQYF | TGTGCCAGCAGGCCCGGGACTAGTAGAAAAGATACGCAGTATTTT | NA | TRBJ2-3 | 15 | TRBD2 | TRBV7-9
CASSKVVAGVGPYNEQFF | TGTGCCAGCAGCAAAGTGGTAGCGGGAGTAGGCCCCTACAATGAGCAGTTCTTC | NA | TRBJ2-1 | 18 | NA | TRBV21-1
CASSLSGLTDTQYF | TGTGCCAGCAGTTTATCGGGCCTCACAGATACGCAGTATTTT | NA | TRBJ2-3 | 14 | NA | TRBV28
CASSRLAQRADTQYF | TGTGCCAGTAGTAGACTAGCCCAAAGGGCAGATACGCAGTATTTT | NA | TRBJ2-3 | 15 | TRBD2 | TRBV19
CASRRSQGGQPQHF | TGTGCCAGCAGGCGGTCACAGGGGGGCCAGCCCCAGCATTTT | NA | TRBJ1-5 | 14 | TRBD1 | TRBV6-1
CASSLEGAQETQYF | TGTGCCAGCAGTTTAGAAGGGGCTCAAGAGACCCAGTACTTC | NA | TRBJ2-5 | 14 | NA | TRBV2
CASKTSDTGELFF | TGCGCCAGCAAAACCTCTGATACCGGGGAGCTGTTTTTT | NA | TRBJ2-2 | 13 | NA | TRBV10-1
CASRYQATGNQETQYF | TGTGCCAGCAGATATCAGGCTACAGGGAATCAAGAGACCCAGTACTTC | NA | TRBJ2-5 | 16 | NA | TRBV5-8
CASSSWFYTQETQYF | TGTGCCAGCAGTTCGTGGTTCTACACCCAAGAGACCCAGTACTTC | once | TRBJ2-5 | 15 | NA | TRBV28
CASLKGYNEQFF | TGTGCCAGTTTAAAGGGCTACAATGAGCAGTTCTTC | NA | TRBJ2-1 | 12 | NA | TRBV28
CSVGTGASNQPQHF | TGCAGCGTTGGCACGGGGGCCAGCAATCAGCCCCAGCATTTT | once | TRBJ1-5 | 14 | NA | TRBV29-1
CASSLRGLGGRYEQYF | TGTGCCAGCAGTTTAAGAGGACTCGGGGGGCGGTACGAGCAGTACTTC | NA | TRBJ2-7 | 16 | NA | TRBV27
CASRTMANTIYF | TGTGCCAGCAGGACAATGGCAAACACCATATATTTT | NA | TRBJ1-3 | 12 | NA | TRBV28
CASSSRNEQFF | TGTGCCAGCAGCTCTCGCAATGAGCAGTTCTTC | NA | TRBJ2-1 | 11 | NA | TRBV5-4
CASSFPRGYTF | TGTGCCAGCAGTTTTCCACGCGGCTACACCTTC | NA | TRBJ1-2 | 11 | NA | TRBV28
CASTWGGVQYF | TGCGCCAGCACCTGGGGCGGGGTCCAGTACTTC | once | TRBJ2-5 | 11 | NA | TRBV5-1
CASTYGTSGNNEQFF | TGTGCCAGCACCTACGGGACTAGCGGTAACAATGAGCAGTTCTTC | NA | TRBJ2-1 | 15 | TRBD2 | TRBV6-1
CASSPHWTQTSNEQFF | TGTGCCAGCAGCCCTCATTGGACCCAGACTTCGAATGAGCAGTTCTTC | NA | TRBJ2-1 | 16 | NA | TRBV9
CASSDPHEQFF | TGTGCCAGCAGCGACCCCCATGAGCAGTTCTTC | NA | TRBJ2-1 | 11 | NA | TRBV7-9
CASSSGQVNFF | TGTGCCAGCAGCTCAGGACAGGTGAACTTTTTT | NA | TRBJ1-4 | 11 | TRBD1 | TRBV7-3
CASSLAGGSGEKLFF | TGTGCCAGCAGCTTAGCTGGGGGTTCCGGTGAAAAACTGTTTTTT | NA | TRBJ1-4 | 15 | NA | TRBV7-2
CASSFWGRGSREQYF | TGTGCCAGCAGTTTTTGGGGGAGAGGGAGTCGGGAGCAGTACTTC | NA | TRBJ2-7 | 15 | NA | TRBV27
CAAGLAKNYNEQFF | TGTGCCGCCGGACTAGCGAAAAATTACAATGAGCAGTTCTTC | NA | TRBJ2-1 | 14 | TRBD2 | TRBV10-3
CARRVGGRETQYF | TGTGCCAGAAGAGTGGGGGGCAGGGAGACCCAGTACTTC | NA | TRBJ2-5 | 13 | NA | TRBV27
CASSPGSTDTQYF | TGTGCCAGCAGCCCAGGCAGCACAGATACGCAGTATTTT | NA | TRBJ2-3 | 13 | NA | TRBV11-3
CASSLAGGTQHEQFF | TGTGCCAGCAGCTTAGCGGGAGGCACCCAGCATGAGCAGTTCTTC | NA | TRBJ2-1 | 15 | TRBD2 | TRBV6-4
CASSPSSKRVAYEQYF | TGTGCCAGCAGCCCCAGTTCCAAGCGGGTCGCCTACGAGCAGTACTTC | few | TRBJ2-7 | 16 | NA | TRBV9
CASSLIQDDEQYF | TGTGCCAGCAGCCTCATCCAGGACGACGAACAGTACTTC | NA | TRBJ2-7 | 13 | NA | TRBV28
CASSQEGRGGSYNEQFF | TGCGCCAGCAGCCAAGAAGGGAGGGGAGGGTCCTACAATGAGCAGTTCTTC | NA | TRBJ2-1 | 17 | TRBD2 | TRBV4-1
CASSYGGVDEQYF | TGTGCCAGTTCGTATGGGGGGGTCGACGAGCAGTACTTC | NA | TRBJ2-7 | 13 | TRBD2 | TRBV19
CASSLDRGLLQKYF | TGTGCCAGCAGCCTGGACAGGGGCCTCTTACAGAAGTACTTC | NA | TRBJ2-7 | 14 | TRBD1 | TRBV5-5
CASSRTSGRNEQFF | TGCGCCAGCAGCCGGACTAGCGGGAGAAATGAGCAGTTCTTC | NA | TRBJ2-1 | 14 | TRBD2 | TRBV5-1